The rows below give T cell receptor beta chains drawn from one sample of a study of CD8+CD57+ T cells in acquired aplastic anemia. TCRdb ran MiXCR on the reads and lists one entry per CDR3 protein. The sample records about 160,000 distinct CDR3 sequences, under 55% being singletons. Sequenced material: sorted CD4+, CD8+, or CD8+CD57+ T cells (not recorded which) from PBMCs. The receptor set was obtained from a human donor with aplastic anemia. CDR3s include the opening cysteine and the closing phenylalanine or tryptophan. D genes are given only for firm matches. Some rows mark clone size as missing; the rest say once, few, many or name a class of expanded clone.

>TRBV14|TRBJ1-1|many|-
TGTGCCAGCAGCCAAGACCTAAACACTGAAGCTTTCTTT
CASSQDLNTEAFF
>TRBV20-1|TRBJ2-7|-|-
TGCAGTGCTAAGAGTCTAGCGACGAGCTCCTACGAGCAGTACTTC
CSAKSLATSSYEQYF
>TRBV19|TRBJ1-5|-|-
TGTGCCAGTAGTATAGCCAGGGGCGGTCAGCCCCAGCATTTT
CASSIARGGQPQHF
>TRBV9|TRBJ2-7|-|-
TGTGCCAGCAGTTTAGCCAGTAGGAGCTCCTACGAGCAGTACTTC
CASSLASRSSYEQYF
>TRBV7-7|TRBJ1-1|-|-
TGTGCCAGCAGCGAACAGAAGAACACTGAAGCTTTCTTT
CASSEQKNTEAFF
>TRBV5-5|TRBJ2-6|few|TRBD2
TGTGCCAGCTTGGAGCGGGAGGGCCCTGGGGCCAACGTCCTGACTTTC
CASLEREGPGANVLTF
>TRBV12-5|TRBJ1-4|many|-
TGTGCTAGTGCCCGGGACGTTGAAAAACTGTTTTTT
CASARDVEKLFF
>TRBV18|TRBJ1-1|few|-
TGTGCCAGCTCAGCACGACAGTTACAGTACACTGAAGCTTTCTTT
CASSARQLQYTEAFF
>TRBV29-1|TRBJ1-1|many|-
TGCAGCGTCCGTCAGGAAGGGTTGGTGACTGAAGCTGTCTTT
CSVRQEGLVTEAVF
>TRBV10-3|TRBJ2-3|-|-
TGTGCCATGGGAGCGGAGGTGGGGGCAGATACGCAGTATTTT
CAMGAEVGADTQYF
>TRBV15|TRBJ2-7|-|TRBD2
TGTGCCACCAGCAGAGTAGCGGGAGGGACGGGCGAGCAGTACTTC
CATSRVAGGTGEQYF
>TRBV6-1|TRBJ1-2|many|-
TGTGCCAGCAGACGTCAGGGTGGCTACACCTTC
CASRRQGGYTF
>TRBV3-1|TRBJ2-3|many|-
TGTGCCAGCAGCCAAGAAGGGGCCTTCACAGATACGCAGTATTTT
CASSQEGAFTDTQYF
>TRBV2|TRBJ2-2|many|-
TGTGCCAGTGACGACAGGCTGGTTACCGGGGAGCTGTTTTTT
CASDDRLVTGELFF
>TRBV5-1|TRBJ1-2|-|-
TGCGCCAGCAGCTTGTCGCAGAACTATGGCTACACCTTC
CASSLSQNYGYTF
>TRBV10-3|TRBJ2-7|few|-
TGTGCCATCAGTGAGTCGACTTTTTCGGCAGGGGTCCCCTACGAGCAGTACTTC
CAISESTFSAGVPYEQYF
>TRBV7-6|TRBJ2-7|-|TRBD1
TGTGCCAGCAGCAAGGACAGGAGCTACGAGCAGTACTTC
CASSKDRSYEQYF
>TRBV5-1|TRBJ1-2|many|TRBD1
TGCGCCAGCAGCTTGCAAACAGGGGAAACTGTCGGCTACACCTTC
CASSLQTGETVGYTF
>TRBV6-1|TRBJ2-7|-|TRBD2
TGTGCCATCAGTCCGGGACTAGCACCGAGCTCCTACAATGAGCAGTACTTC
CAISPGLAPSSYNEQYF
>TRBV12-3/TRBV12-4|TRBJ2-3|-|-
TGTGCCAGCAGTTTGGGGCGGACCACAGATACGCAGTATTTT
CASSLGRTTDTQYF
>TRBV19|TRBJ1-1|-|-
TGTGCCAGTAGTCACAGGGAGGGGAACACTGACGCTTTCTTT
CASSHREGNTDAFF
>TRBV4-2|TRBJ1-2|-|-
TGTGCCAGCAGCCAAGAATTCGGTCGTCTAGGGGGATCTAACTATGGCTACACCTTC
CASSQEFGRLGGSNYGYTF
>TRBV10-1|TRBJ1-4|once|-
TGCGCCAGCAGTGTAAGGGGGATAGGTGAAAAACTGTTTTTT
CASSVRGIGEKLFF
>TRBV6-1|TRBJ1-3|many|TRBD1
TGTGCCAGCAGTCGGGGACAGGGGAGTTCTGGAAACACCATATATTTT
CASSRGQGSSGNTIYF
>TRBV29-1|TRBJ2-6|-|-
TGCAGCGCCTGGGCCGTGGTAGAGGCGGGGGCCAACGTCCTGACTTTC
CSAWAVVEAGANVLTF
>TRBV5-1|TRBJ1-1|-|-
TGCGCCAGCAGCTTGGGAGGGGAAGGAGCTTTCTTT
CASSLGGEGAFF
>TRBV20-1|TRBJ1-2|many|-
TGCAGTGCTAGAGGGACATTAGACCCCAGGGGCTACACCTTC
CSARGTLDPRGYTF
>TRBV7-9|TRBJ1-6|-|-
TGCGCCAGCAGGTTGGAGGGTAGTTCACCCCTCCACTTT
CASRLEGSSPLHF
>TRBV5-4|TRBJ2-7|-|-
TGTGCCAGCAGCTTGGTTGGCGGATATTCCTACGAGCAGTACTTC
CASSLVGGYSYEQYF
>TRBV4-2|TRBJ2-1|few|TRBD2
TGTGCCAGCAGCCAGGATAGCGGGCCCTCGAACTCCTACAATGAGCAGTTCTTC
CASSQDSGPSNSYNEQFF
>TRBV12-3/TRBV12-4|TRBJ1-6|many|-
TGTGCCATCCGAAGGGATAATTCACCCCTCCACTTT
CAIRRDNSPLHF
>TRBV20-1|TRBJ1-6|-|-
TGCAGTGCTAGAGTAGATATAAATTCACCCCTCCACTTT
CSARVDINSPLHF